Sequencing of this T cell receptor (beta chain) was carried out in a study of cytotoxic CD8 clonotypes in ibrutinib-treated CLL. Study-level background: Overall, about 25 responses were partial and 2 complete; following median roughly 70 months, 14 patients stayed remitted and approximately 12 progressed.

Measured with immunoSEQ multiplex PCR; TCRdb has only the in-frame clones, and not every one. The table shows 160,000 or so clones, with about four fifths occurring only once. CDR1 and CDR2 (germline): SGHRS, YFSETQ. CDR3 length: 15 residues. Between the trimmed V and J ends, which lost 2 bases and 0 bases, there was a span of 11 bases. The gene calls are TRBV5-1 and TRBJ1-2; D is ambiguous. The receptor's source is a human donor with chronic lymphocytic leukemia. This specimen was PBMCs, taken after 24 months of ibrutinib treatment. The CDR3 reads CASSLLSAANYGYTF. CDR3 bases: TGCGCCAGCAGCTTACTGTCGGCAGCTAACTATGGCTACACCTTC.